The T cell receptor (beta chain) under discussion was sequenced for a study of blood T cell repertoires in COVID-19. Sequencing was performed with immunoSEQ multiplex PCR; in TCRdb, only in-frame clones are kept and a portion is missing. The table includes some 110,000 clones, over 75% detected once. This sequence originates from a man aged 60 to 69 with active or convalescent COVID-19. Input material: peripheral blood.

The DNA of the CDR3 is TGTGCCATCAGTAGCGGGAGAGGGACAGATACGCAGTATTTT. This sequence encodes CAISSGRGTDTQYF. This chain connects TRBV10-3 to TRBJ2-3, with 8 bases lining up with TRBD2. This CDR3 comprises 14 residues. V dropped 5 bases and J dropped 3; count of bases not matched to a gene: 4. Germline V lookup: CDR1 ENHRY, CDR2 SYGVKD.